This T cell receptor beta chain was sequenced in a study of blood T cell repertoires in COVID-19. Overall study: COVID-19 samples from acute and convalescent phases originated in the United States, Italy and Spain. PBMCs, B-cell-depleted T cells, or T cells were the source of the cDNA or gDNA that made up the material.

Methods used by the authors: Cell counts per sample came from amplifying reference gene primers. Repertoires were generated with immunoSEQ multiplex PCR, while TCRdb's copy carries only in-frame clones and drops some. V, J and clone size derive from that table, while D and trimming were established from the DNA sequence. This sample has about 150,000 clones, with 60% to 85% found just once. Trimming stripped 8 bases from V and 2 bases from J, with 12 bases between. Germline CDR1 MNHEY, CDR2 SMNVEV (reference sequence). This CDR3 comprises 13 residues. The origin of this receptor is an elderly man with acute or convalescent COVID-19. The rearrangement links TRBV27 to TRBJ2-5, with D perhaps matching TRBD2 (7 bases). The sample consisted of peripheral blood. The CDR3 DNA sequence: TGTGCCAGCCGGGGGGCAGGGCAAGAGACCCAGTACTTC. Translated, it gives CASRGAGQETQYF.